This TCR beta chain was profiled in a study of blood T cell repertoires in COVID-19. With 0 bases removed from V and 5 bases from J, the gap between germline ends came to 10 bases. The CDR3 is 14 amino acids. In germline, CDR1 is LGHDT, CDR2 YNNKEL (reference sequence). The assay was immunoSEQ multiplex PCR, and TCRdb's table has in-frame clones only and misses some. The table lists about 270,000 clones, about 89% of them singletons. The chain is built from TRBV3-1 (or the pseudogene TRBV3-2) and TRBJ2-5, with D unclear. The sequencing input was PBMCs or T cells enriched from blood (not recorded which). The sequence derives from a woman between 18 and 29 years old who had recovered from COVID-19. CDR3 region: CASSQEYSRETQYF. CDR3 coding DNA: TGTGCCAGCAGCCAAGAGTACAGCCGGGAGACCCAGTACTTC.